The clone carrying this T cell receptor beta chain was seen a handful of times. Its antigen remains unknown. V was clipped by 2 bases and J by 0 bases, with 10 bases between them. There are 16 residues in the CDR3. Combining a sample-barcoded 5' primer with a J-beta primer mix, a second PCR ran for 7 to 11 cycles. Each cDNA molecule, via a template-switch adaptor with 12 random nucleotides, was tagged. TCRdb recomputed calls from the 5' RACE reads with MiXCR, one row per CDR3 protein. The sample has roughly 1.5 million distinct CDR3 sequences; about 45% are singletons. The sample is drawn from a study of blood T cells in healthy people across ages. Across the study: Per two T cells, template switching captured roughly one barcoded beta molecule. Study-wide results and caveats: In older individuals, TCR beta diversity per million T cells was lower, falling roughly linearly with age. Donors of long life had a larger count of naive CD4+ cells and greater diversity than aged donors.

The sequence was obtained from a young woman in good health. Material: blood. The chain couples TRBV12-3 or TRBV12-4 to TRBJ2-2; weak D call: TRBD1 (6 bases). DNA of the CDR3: TGTGCCAGCAGTTTATCAGGGGCAACGAACACCGGGGAGCTGTTTTTT. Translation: CASSLSGATNTGELFF.